This T cell receptor beta chain is drawn from a study of identical twins. Germline loops: CDR1 SGHTA, CDR2 FQGTGA. The CDR3 runs 13 residues. V lost 5 bases to trimming and J lost 3 bases, with 10 bases between them. TCRdb recomputed calls from the 5' RACE reads with MiXCR, one row per CDR3 protein. The table has 400,000 to 650,000 distinct CDR3 sequences, around 20% seen once. This clonotype was detected only once. This same sample was also taken into another study, of T cells expressing NK-cell markers.

The sample consisted of CD4+ T cells sorted from blood. The sequence was collected from a young woman in good health. The J gene is TRBJ1-1, the V gene TRBV7-3; D is undetermined. The DNA of the CDR3 is TGTGCCAGCAGCATTGGGCCTTACACTGAAGCTTTCTTT. Protein sequence: CASSIGPYTEAFF.